A selection of T cell receptor beta chains follows, all from one sample in a study of shared clonotypes between healthy human individuals. The repertoire was sequenced with immunoSEQ multiplex PCR; TCRdb's copy has only in-frame clones and lacks some. The sample includes about 470,000 clones, roughly 83% seen only once; the top ten take about 13%. The specimen was PBMCs. The receptors originated from a woman in her 40s in good health. Some clones in this sample may be carry-over from other donors' samples. CDR3s include the opening cysteine and the closing phenylalanine or tryptophan. Fields, in order: J gene, CDR3 length, D gene, clone size, V gene, CDR3 protein, CDR3 DNA. D genes are given only for firm matches. A row's size may be missing; if present it is once, few, many or a size class.

TRBJ1-1	15	TRBD1	once	TRBV27	CASSLSGQGAGEAFF	TGTGCCAGCAGTTTATCGGGGCAGGGGGCGGGTGAAGCTTTCTTT
TRBJ2-3	15	TRBD2	.	TRBV5-4	CASRSGTRRTDTQYF	TGTGCCAGCAGGTCCGGGACTAGGAGAACAGATACGCAGTATTTT
TRBJ2-3	12	.	once	TRBV7-9	CASSLVGYTQYF	TGTGCCAGCAGCTTAGTTGGGTATACGCAGTATTTT
TRBJ2-3	12	.	few	TRBV30	CAWGVVSDTQYF	TGTGCCTGGGGAGTAGTGTCCGATACGCAGTATTTT
TRBJ2-2	15	TRBD2	.	TRBV11-2	CASSLPGGVPGELFF	TGTGCCAGCAGCTTGCCGGGGGGAGTGCCCGGGGAGCTGTTTTTT
TRBJ2-1	14	.	.	TRBV27	CASSPQLAQGEQFF	TGTGCCAGCAGCCCCCAACTAGCACAGGGTGAGCAGTTCTTC
TRBJ2-3	15	TRBD2	.	TRBV11-3	CASSLGLAGKDTQYF	TGTGCCAGCAGCTTAGGCCTAGCGGGAAAGGATACGCAGTATTTT
TRBJ2-2	14	.	few	TRBV7-9	CASSSGMNTGELFF	TGTGCCAGCAGCTCAGGAATGAACACCGGGGAGCTGTTTTTT
TRBJ2-1	13	.	few	TRBV7-6	CASSVILDREQFF	TGTGCCAGCAGCGTCATACTAGATCGGGAGCAGTTCTTC
TRBJ2-5	15	.	few	TRBV7-2	CASSLEGTYQETQYF	TGTGCCAGCAGCTTAGAGGGGACATACCAAGAGACCCAGTACTTC
TRBJ1-4	14	.	.	TRBV2	CASSEGGSYEKLFF	TGTGCCAGCAGTGAAGGAGGGAGTTACGAAAAACTGTTTTTT
TRBJ2-7	14	.	.	TRBV5-3	CARSVRTETYEQYF	TGTGCCAGAAGCGTACGGACTGAGACCTACGAGCAGTACTTC